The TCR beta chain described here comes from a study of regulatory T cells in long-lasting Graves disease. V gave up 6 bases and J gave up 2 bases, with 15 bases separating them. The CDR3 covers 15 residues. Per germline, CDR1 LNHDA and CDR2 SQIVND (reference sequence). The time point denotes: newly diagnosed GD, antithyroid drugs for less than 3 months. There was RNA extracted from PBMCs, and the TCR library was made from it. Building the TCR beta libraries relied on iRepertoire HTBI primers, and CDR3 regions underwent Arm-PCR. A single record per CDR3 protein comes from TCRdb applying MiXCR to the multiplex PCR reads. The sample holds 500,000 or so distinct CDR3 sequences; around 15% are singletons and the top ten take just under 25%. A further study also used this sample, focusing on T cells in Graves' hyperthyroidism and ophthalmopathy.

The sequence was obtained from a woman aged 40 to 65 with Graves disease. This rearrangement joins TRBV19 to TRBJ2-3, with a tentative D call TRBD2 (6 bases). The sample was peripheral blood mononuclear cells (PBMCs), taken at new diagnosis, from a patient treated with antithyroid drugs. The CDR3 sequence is CASSNGGVSTDTQYF. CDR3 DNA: TGTGCCAGTAGCAACGGCGGGGTTTCCACAGATACGCAGTATTTT.